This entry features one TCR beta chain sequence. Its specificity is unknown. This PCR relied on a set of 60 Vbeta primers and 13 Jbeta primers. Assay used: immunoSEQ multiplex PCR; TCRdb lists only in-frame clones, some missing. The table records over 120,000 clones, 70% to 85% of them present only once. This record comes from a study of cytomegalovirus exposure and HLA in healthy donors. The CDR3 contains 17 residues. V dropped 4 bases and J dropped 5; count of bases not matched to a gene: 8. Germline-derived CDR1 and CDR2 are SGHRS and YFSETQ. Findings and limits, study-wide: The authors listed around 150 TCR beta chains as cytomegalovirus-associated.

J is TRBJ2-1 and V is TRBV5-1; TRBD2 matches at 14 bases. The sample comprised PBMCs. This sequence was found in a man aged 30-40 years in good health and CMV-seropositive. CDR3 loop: CASSLATTSGGDNEQFF. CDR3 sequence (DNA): TGCGCCAGCAGCCTCGCTACGACTAGCGGGGGGGACAATGAGCAGTTCTTC. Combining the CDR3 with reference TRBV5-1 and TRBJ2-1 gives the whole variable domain KAGVTQTPRYLIKTRGQQVTLSCSPISGHRSVSWYQQTPGQGLQFLFEYFSETQRNKGNFPGRFSGRQFSNSRSEMNVSTLELGDSALYLCASSLATTSGGDNEQFFGPGTRLTVL.